This entry is about one T cell receptor (beta chain). Which antigen it targets is not known. Nothing much larger sits one base from this clone, and base qualities are not available. High-throughput TCR beta sequencing profiled peripheral blood CD8+ and CD4+ T cells from healthy donors, Susac syndrome patients and multiple sclerosis patients. Recently defined diagnostic criteria for definite or probable disease were met by the Susac syndrome patients. CD8+ TEMRA cells were enriched by FACS, while bulk CD8+ and CD4+ T cells were purified by magnetic negative isolation. Blood was drawn into EDTA tubes, processed within 24 hours, and PBMCs were isolated by density gradient centrifugation. PBMCs intended for TCR sequencing were cryopreserved in liquid nitrogen and were subsequently thawed in a 37 degrees C water bath. The sorted or isolated CD4+, CD8+ and CD8+ TEMRA cells reached a purity of at least 90%.

The germline V gene (reference sequence) sets CDR1 to SGHNT and CDR2 to YYREEE. Including cysteine and phenylalanine, the CDR3 has 14 amino acids. Only CDR3 DNA remains: 42 bases, in frame from the first base. The junction carries 8 bases between V and J, which are trimmed by 1 base and 1 base respectively. These data originate in a study of CD8 T cells in Susac syndrome (dated by TCRdb to about 2019). With respect to the entire study: Among the Susac syndrome patients who were sequenced, clinically active disease was present in six and clinical remission was observed in about eight. Repertoire sequencing was used to test whether CD8+ T cell activation and differentiation in Susac syndrome was antigen driven. At blood withdrawal, Susac syndrome patients were either therapy-naive, taking corticosteroids (in some cases with IVIg as well), or taking IVIg alone. Clonality of the CD8+ T cell repertoire was compared between 11 to 12 healthy donors, roughly 14 Susac syndrome patients and around 15 multiple sclerosis patients.

RNA was extracted with the RNeasy kit and roughly 0.5 to 1 ug was reverse transcribed using random hexamers. TCR beta CDR3 regions were amplified with the immunoSEQ multiplex PCR assay covering 54 Vbeta and 13 Jbeta segments. Bias from PCR amplification was corrected by using a synthetic template baseline for primer optimization and for computational correction. Concerning the study's data processing: Reads were annotated to V, D and J genes according to IMGT and were analyzed with immunoSEQ Analyzer, with only productive sequences retained. Clonality was computed as one minus Shannon entropy normalized by log2 of the number of productive unique sequences. For each patient and control, public and private clones were evaluated within the 100 most prevalent clones. Clones were defined as Susac-specific if absent from the healthy and MS cohorts, from around 1,000 published viral clones and from other ImmuneACCESS disease sequences. TCRdb redid the processing of the public reads, applying fastp at Q25 and MiXCR, and retained in-frame beta chains. Every CDR3 protein is listed once, alongside the most common genes and DNA of its rows. TCRdb, not the original authors, processed these V and J calls. This sample holds 75,000 to 95,000 distinct CDR3 sequences; 96% were observed only once. The ten top clones hold approximately 0.62% of the sample.

General conclusions and limits of the study: Around 15 and five Susac-specific public clones were found in the total CD8+ and CD8+ TEMRA repertoires, respectively. Clonal expansion was seen in Susac syndrome CD8+ repertoires, peaking in CD8+ TEMRA cells and being greater in clinically active patients than in remitting ones. The number of individuals in the TCR sequencing and HLA analysis was acknowledged as relatively small.

Sequenced: CD8+ T cells from PBMCs. The V and J genes are TRBV5-4 and TRBJ2-5; the D region possibly corresponds to TRBD1 (5 bases align). This receptor was taken from a human donor with Susac syndrome. The CDR3 protein is CASSLRQIQETQYF. The DNA sequence follows: TGTGCCAGCAGCTTGAGACAGATCCAAGAGACCCAGTACTTC. The CDR3 plus the reference TRBV5-4 and TRBJ2-5 genes for the other parts give the full variable domain: ETGVTQSPTHLIKTRGQQVTLRCSSQSGHNTVSWYQQALGQGPQFIFQYYREEENGRGNFPPRFSGLQFPNYSSELNVNALELDDSALYLCASSLRQIQETQYFGPGTRLLVL.